The 10 T cell receptor beta chains listed next were all sequenced from one sample in a study of shared clonotypes between healthy human individuals. Profiled with immunoSEQ multiplex PCR; TCRdb holds only in-frame clones, not every one. The table includes hundreds of thousands of clones, roughly 77% detected once. What was sequenced was PBMCs. The source of these receptors is a woman in her 40s in good health. Some clones in this sample may be carry-over from other donors' samples.

V and J are TRBV18 and TRBJ1-5, with 7 positions matching TRBD1. The germline V gene has CDR1 KGHSH and CDR2 LQKENI. This CDR3 has 18 residues. After removal of 2 bases from V and 0 bases from J, the junction contained 10 bases not matched to a gene. The CDR3 sequence: CASSPAGQGGNSNQPQHF. As DNA, the CDR3 is TGTGCCAGCTCACCAGCCGGGCAGGGGGGGAATAGCAATCAGCCCCAGCATTTT.

The chain is built from TRBV4-2 and TRBJ2-5, with 9 bases matching TRBD1. After removal of 1 base from V and 4 bases from J, the junction contained 7 bases not matched to a gene. The CDR3 totals 16 residues. Germline CDR1 LGHNA, CDR2 YNFKEQ. CDR3 in DNA: TGTGCCAGCAGCCAAGTTCCGGGACAGGGAGGAGAGACCCAGTACTTC. It yields the protein CASSQVPGQGGETQYF.

The V and J genes are TRBV19 and TRBJ2-1; the D is unclear. Germline lookup yields CDR1 LNHDA and CDR2 SQIVND (reference sequence). Trimming shortened V by 9 bases and J by 3 bases, and 12 bases separated the two germline ends. The CDR3 covers 13 residues. Written as DNA, the CDR3 is TGTGCCAGACCGTACACCCACTACAATGAGCAGTTCTTC. It translates to CARPYTHYNEQFF.

The V call is TRBV9, the J call TRBJ2-3; D gene ambiguous. The CDR3 is made up of 14 amino acids. Germline values: CDR1 SGDLS, CDR2 YYNGEE. Trimming took off 0 bases at V and 5 bases at J, with 10 bases between the two ends. As DNA, the CDR3 is TGTGCCAGCAGCGTAGCTTTTATTGGAGATACGCAGTATTTT. This gives the protein CASSVAFIGDTQYF.

V and J are TRBV11-2 and TRBJ1-1; D unresolved. V was trimmed by 2 bases and J by 1 base, leaving 5 bases between them. CDR3 length equals 13 residues. CDR1 is SGHAT, CDR2 FQNNGV, per germline. The CDR3 region has the DNA TGTGCCAGCAGCTTAATGTGGAACACTGAAGCTTTCTTT. Translation gives CASSLMWNTEAFF.

This clone was counted a single time. This CDR3 reads CASSPDFSSRNYEQYF. In DNA form, the CDR3 reads TGTGCCAGCAGTCCCGATTTTAGCTCACGAAACTACGAGCAGTACTTC. The chain combines TRBV28 with TRBJ2-7; no firm D call. The V gene's germline CDR1 is MDHEN and CDR2 SYDVKM. This CDR3 contains 16 residues. Trimming cost V 5 bases and J 3 bases, with 20 bases left between them.

J is TRBJ2-5 and V is TRBV7-9; either TRBD1 or TRBD2 may fit D (5 bases each). Germline values: CDR1 SEHNR, CDR2 FQNEAQ (reference sequence). CDR3 length equals 14 residues. The V end lost 3 bases, the J end lost 5 bases, and 13 bases lay between the germline ends. The CDR3 region has the DNA TGTGCCAGCAGCTTCAGCACAGGCGGGGAGACCCAGTACTTC. Protein product: CASSFSTGGETQYF.

The table lists this clone with a count of one. V gene TRBV28 combines with J gene TRBJ2-7; 9 bases line up with TRBD2. V dropped 10 bases and J dropped 2; count of bases not matched to a gene: 3. The CDR3 spans 12 residues. The V gene's germline CDR1 is MDHEN and CDR2 SYDVKM. The CDR3: CATLAGPYEQYF. The CDR3 DNA reads as TGTGCCACCCTAGCGGGGCCCTACGAGCAGTACTTC.

V gene TRBV2 combines with J gene TRBJ2-1; TRBD2 agrees at 9 bases. Germline CDR1 reads SNHLY; CDR2 reads FYNNEI. This CDR3 has 14 residues. V lost 8 bases, J lost 9 bases, and 11 bases stayed unmatched. CDR3 coding DNA: TGTGCCAGCCGAGGACGGACTAGCGACCTTGAGCAGTTCTTC. Amino acid sequence: CASRGRTSDLEQFF.

V gene TRBV2 combines with J gene TRBJ2-3; TRBD2 might be the D (7 bases). The CDR3 has 14 amino acids. V shed 6 bases and J shed 5 bases, with 15 bases lying between them. The V gene's germline CDR1 is SNHLY and CDR2 FYNNEI. Here the CDR3 reads CASRTGLGGDTQYF. CDR3 nucleotides: TGTGCCAGCAGGACCGGACTAGGGGGAGATACGCAGTATTTT.